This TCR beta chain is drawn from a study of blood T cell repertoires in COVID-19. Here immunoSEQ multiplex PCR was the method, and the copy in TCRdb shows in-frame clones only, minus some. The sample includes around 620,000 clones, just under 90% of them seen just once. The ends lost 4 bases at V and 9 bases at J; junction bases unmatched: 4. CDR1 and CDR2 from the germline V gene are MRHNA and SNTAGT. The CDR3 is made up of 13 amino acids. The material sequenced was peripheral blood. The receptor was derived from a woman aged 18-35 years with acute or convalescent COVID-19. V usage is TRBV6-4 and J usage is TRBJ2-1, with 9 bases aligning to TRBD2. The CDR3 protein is CASSAGTSSEQFF. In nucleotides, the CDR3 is TGTGCCAGCAGTGCCGGGACTAGCAGTGAGCAGTTCTTC.